The T cell receptor beta chain described here comes from a study of cytomegalovirus exposure and HLA in healthy donors. PCR amplification relied on 60 Vbeta primers (plus 13 Jbeta primers). Assay: immunoSEQ multiplex PCR; the TCRdb copy retains only in-frame clones and omits some. The sample lists 86,000 or so clones; more than 75% were seen once. The CDR3 has 15 amino acids. The germline V gene encodes CDR1 MDHEN and CDR2 SYDVKM. The ends lost 5 bases at V and 7 bases at J; junction bases unmatched: 7. Remarks on this clone: Its antigen is undetermined.

Notes on the study in general: TCR beta chain V- and J-gene trimming was linked, in a later analysis, to a missense variant in DCLRE1C.

Sequenced sample: PBMCs. The chain couples TRBV28 to TRBJ1-4; 10 nucleotides align to TRBD1. This clonotype was obtained from a woman in her forties in good health and CMV-seropositive. CDR3 in amino acids: CASSPTGGQVEKLFF. The CDR3 region has the DNA TGTGCCAGCAGTCCGACAGGGGGCCAGGTTGAAAAACTGTTTTTT.